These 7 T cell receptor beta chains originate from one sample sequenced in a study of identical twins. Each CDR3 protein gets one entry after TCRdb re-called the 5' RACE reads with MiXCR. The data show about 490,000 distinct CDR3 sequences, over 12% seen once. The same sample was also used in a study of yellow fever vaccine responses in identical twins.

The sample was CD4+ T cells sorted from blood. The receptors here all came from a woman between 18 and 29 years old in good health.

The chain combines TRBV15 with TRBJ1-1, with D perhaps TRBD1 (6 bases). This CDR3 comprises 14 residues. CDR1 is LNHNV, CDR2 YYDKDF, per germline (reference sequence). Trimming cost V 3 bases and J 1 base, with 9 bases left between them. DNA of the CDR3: TGTGCCACCAGCAGGCAGACAGGGAACACTGAAGCTTTCTTT. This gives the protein CATSRQTGNTEAFF.

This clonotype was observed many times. CDR3 sequence reads: CSVEANGREETQYF. CDR3 DNA: TGCAGCGTTGAAGCAAATGGCCGCGAAGAGACCCAGTACTTC. The gene calls are TRBV29-1 and TRBJ2-5, with no clear D. V shed 1 base and J shed 3 bases, with 12 bases lying between them. The CDR3 runs to 14 residues. Germline V CDR1 and CDR2: SQVTM, ANQGSEA.

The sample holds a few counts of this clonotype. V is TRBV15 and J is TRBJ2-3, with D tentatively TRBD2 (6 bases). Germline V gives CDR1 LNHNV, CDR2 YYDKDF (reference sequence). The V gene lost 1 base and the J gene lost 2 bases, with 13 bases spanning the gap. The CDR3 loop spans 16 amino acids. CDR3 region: CATSRAPREHTDTQYF. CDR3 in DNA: TGTGCCACCAGCAGAGCTCCTCGGGAGCACACAGATACGCAGTATTTT.

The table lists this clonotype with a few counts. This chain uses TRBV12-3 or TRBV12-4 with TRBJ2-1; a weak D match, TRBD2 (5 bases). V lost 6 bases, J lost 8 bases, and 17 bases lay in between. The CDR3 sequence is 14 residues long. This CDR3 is CASSPSRTLDEQFF. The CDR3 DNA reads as TGTGCCAGCAGCCCATCCAGGACTTTAGATGAGCAGTTCTTC.

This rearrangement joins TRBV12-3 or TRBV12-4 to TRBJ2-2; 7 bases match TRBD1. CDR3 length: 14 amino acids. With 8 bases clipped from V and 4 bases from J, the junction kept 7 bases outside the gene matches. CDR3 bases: TGTGCCAGCCTTGACAGGGTTGCCACCGGGGAGCTGTTTTTT. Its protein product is CASLDRVATGELFF.

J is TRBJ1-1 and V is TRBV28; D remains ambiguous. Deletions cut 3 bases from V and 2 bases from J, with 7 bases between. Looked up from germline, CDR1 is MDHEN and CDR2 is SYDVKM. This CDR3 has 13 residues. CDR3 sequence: CASSFPDNTEAFF. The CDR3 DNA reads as TGTGCCAGCAGTTTTCCTGACAACACTGAAGCTTTCTTT.

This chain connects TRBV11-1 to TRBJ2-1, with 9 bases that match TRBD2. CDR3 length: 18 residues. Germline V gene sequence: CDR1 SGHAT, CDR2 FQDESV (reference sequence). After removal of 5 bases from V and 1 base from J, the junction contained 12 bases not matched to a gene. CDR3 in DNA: TGTGCCAGCAGCCTAGGGCTGGCGGGGGGGGATTCCTACAATGAGCAGTTCTTC. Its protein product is CASSLGLAGGDSYNEQFF.